One and the same sample provided the 27 T cell receptor beta chains below, sequenced in a study of OX40 agonist ivuxolimab in advanced cancers. Measured with immunoSEQ multiplex PCR; TCRdb has only the in-frame clones, and not every one. The sample lists 65,000 to 80,000 clones, about four fifths occurring once. Specimen: CD4+ or CD8+ T cells sorted from blood, collected in a trial of the OX40 agonist ivuxolimab. These receptors were collected from an adult with an advanced solid tumor such as melanoma, head and neck, liver or kidney cancer.

The rearrangement uses TRBV9 and TRBJ2-7, with a weak D call TRBD1 (6 bases). Deletions cut 3 bases from V and 2 bases from J, with 6 bases between. The CDR3 is made up of 12 amino acids. CDR1 is SGDLS, CDR2 YYNGEE, per germline. The CDR3 spells CASSGDTYEQYF. The CDR3 DNA is TGTGCCAGCAGCGGGGACACCTACGAGCAGTACTTC.

Details on this clone: The CDR3 does not end in the conserved phenylalanine or tryptophan, so this is likely a read error. This chain links TRBV6-6 with TRBJ1-6, with D perhaps TRBD1 (5 bases). V lost 6 bases and J 7 bases, leaving 13 bases between the germline ends. There are 14 residues in the CDR3. CDR1 and CDR2 (germline): MNHNY, SVGAGI (reference sequence). In nucleotides, the CDR3 is TGTGCCAGCAGCTTAGGGGTTCCGAATTCACCCCTCCACCTT. Its protein is CASSLGVPNSPLHL.

This rearrangement joins TRBV30 to TRBJ2-3; 8 bases line up with TRBD2. This CDR3 region has 14 residues. The V and J ends lost 2 bases and 4 bases, in that order; junction bases with no gene match: 5. The germline CDR1 and CDR2 sequences are GTSNPN and SVGIG (reference sequence). The CDR3 protein is CAWSIGGGADTQYF. The CDR3 coding sequence is TGTGCCTGGAGTATCGGGGGGGGCGCAGATACGCAGTATTTT.

The V call is TRBV27, the J call TRBJ1-2; D not resolved. The CDR3 has 12 amino acids. Germline V CDR1 and CDR2: MNHEY, SMNVEV (reference sequence). Trimming took off 8 bases at V and 8 bases at J, with 15 bases between the two ends. This CDR3 is CASLLARAGYTF. The DNA for the CDR3 is TGTGCCAGCCTCCTGGCCCGGGCCGGCTACACCTTC.

The V call is TRBV2, the J call TRBJ2-7, with D possibly being TRBD1 (5 bases). V was pared by 3 bases and J by 6 bases, with 15 bases between. Germline CDR1 SNHLY, CDR2 FYNNEI. This CDR3 is 14 amino acids long. DNA of the CDR3: TGTGCCAGCAGTGAGTATGGTCAGGGTGGCGAGCAGTACGTC. Its protein product is CASSEYGQGGEQYV.

The rearrangement links TRBV2 to TRBJ2-5; D is undetermined. Germline lookup yields CDR1 SNHLY and CDR2 FYNNEI. The CDR3 sequence is 17 residues long. V was trimmed by 6 bases and J by 4 bases, leaving 24 bases between them. The CDR3 protein is CASRPSRAGMDGETQYF. For the CDR3, the DNA is TGTGCCAGCAGGCCCTCTCGCGCAGGAATGGATGGAGAGACCCAGTACTTC.

This clone was seen a handful of times. V gene TRBV29-1 combines with J gene TRBJ2-3, with D unclear. In germline, CDR1 is SQVTM, CDR2 ANQGSEA. CDR3 length equals 10 residues. V was trimmed by 8 bases and J by 4 bases, leaving 7 bases between them. CDR3 sequence reads: CSLRADTQYF. The CDR3, as DNA: TGCAGCCTCCGGGCAGATACGCAGTATTTT.

This clone was seen a single time. CDR3 DNA sequence: TGCAGCGCCGCGGGCACCCGGTCTGAAGCTTTCTTT. Translation: CSAAGTRSEAFF. The V gene is TRBV29-1, the J gene TRBJ1-1; D not resolved. The CDR3 is 12 amino acids. Per the germline V gene, CDR1 is SQVTM and CDR2 is ANQGSEA. V lost 7 bases, J lost 6 bases, and 15 bases lay in between.

The chain is built from TRBV6-1 and TRBJ1-2; the D is unclear. The CDR3 has 8 residues. Germline V gene data show CDR1 as MNHNS and CDR2 as SASEGT. V lost 4 bases and J 9 bases, leaving 0 bases between the germline ends. Here the CDR3 reads CASSGYTF. CDR3 in DNA: TGTGCCAGCAGTGGCTACACCTTC.

J is TRBJ2-3 and V is TRBV7-9; no definite D call. Deletions cut 5 bases from V and 10 bases from J, with 7 bases between. This CDR3 comprises 10 residues. Germline loops: CDR1 SEHNR, CDR2 FQNEAQ (reference sequence). For the CDR3, the DNA is TGTGCCAGCAGCCCCCCTTCGCAGTATTTT. Its protein product is CASSPPSQYF.

The V and J genes are TRBV5-1 and TRBJ2-7, with a weak D call TRBD2 (6 bases). The germline V and J ends were trimmed by 4 bases and 5 bases, with 13 bases remaining between them. CDR3 size: 13 residues. Germline V gene sequence: CDR1 SGHRS, CDR2 YFSETQ. The CDR3 spells CASSPEGFNEQYV. As DNA, the CDR3 is TGCGCCAGCAGCCCGGAGGGGTTCAACGAGCAGTACGTC.

The rearrangement uses TRBV6-6 and TRBJ2-2; tentatively, D is TRBD2 (5 bases). This CDR3 region has 11 residues. Between the trimmed V and J ends, which lost 5 bases and 13 bases, there was a span of 11 bases. Germline V CDR1 and CDR2: MNHNY, SVGAGI (reference sequence). Here the CDR3 DNA reads TGTGCCAGCAGTAGGACTGGTTGGCTGTTTTTT. Protein sequence: CASSRTGWLFF.

The chain recombines TRBV19 with TRBJ1-5; the D gene is possibly TRBD1 (6 bases). Trimming removed 1 base at V and 6 bases at J, with 13 bases between. CDR3 length equals 15 residues. Germline values: CDR1 LNHDA, CDR2 SQIVND (reference sequence). CDR3 bases: TGTGCCAGTAGTATAGGGGGGGCGAGTAGTCAGCCCCAGCATTTT. Translation gives CASSIGGASSQPQHF.

V is TRBV18 and J is TRBJ1-5; D remains ambiguous. CDR1 is KGHSH and CDR2 is LQKENI in the germline V gene. The CDR3 covers 15 residues. The germline V and J ends were trimmed by 1 base and 3 bases, with 10 bases remaining between them. The CDR3 region has the DNA TGTGCCAGCTCACCACTTGGAAATATCAATCAGCCCCAGCATTTT. Its protein is CASSPLGNINQPQHF.

This chain uses TRBV5-4 with TRBJ1-3; D remains unclear. V was pared by 4 bases and J by 0 bases, with 11 bases between. Germline V lookup: CDR1 SGHNT, CDR2 YYREEE (reference sequence). The CDR3 runs 15 residues. CDR3 nucleotides: TGTGCCAGCAGCGACGGACCTGCCTCTGGAAACACCATATATTTT. Translation: CASSDGPASGNTIYF.

The count of this clone is one. V and J are TRBV19 and TRBJ1-4; D ambiguous. The CDR3 has 12 residues. Trimming pared 4 bases from V and 15 bases from J, leaving 15 bases between. Per the germline V gene, CDR1 is LNHDA and CDR2 is SQIVND (reference sequence). This CDR3 reads CASSNGRQSLFF. For the CDR3, the DNA is TGTGCCAGTAGTAACGGTCGGCAAAGCTTGTTTTTT.

The chain combines TRBV18 with TRBJ2-5; a possible D gene is TRBD1 (7 bases). V lost 3 bases and J lost 7, with 18 bases in between. The CDR3 runs 15 residues. Germline V gene data show CDR1 as KGHSH and CDR2 as LQKENI. The CDR3 sequence: CASSPPEGAGGTQYF. The CDR3 nucleotides are TGTGCCAGCTCACCCCCGGAGGGGGCTGGGGGGACCCAGTACTTC.

This rearrangement joins TRBV5-4 to TRBJ2-2, with D perhaps TRBD1 (5 bases). Germline V gene sequence: CDR1 SGHNT, CDR2 YYREEE (reference sequence). Trimming removed 4 bases at V and 4 bases at J, with 8 bases between. The CDR3 is 13 amino acids. CDR3 nucleotides: TGTGCCAGCAGCCTGACAGTCACCGGGGAGCTGTTTTTT. Amino acids: CASSLTVTGELFF. The full variable domain, with the rest looked up from reference TRBV5-4 and TRBJ2-2, is ETGVTQSPTHLIKTRGQQVTLRCSSQSGHNTVSWYQQALGQGPQFIFQYYREEENGRGNFPPRFSGLQFPNYSSELNVNALELDDSALYLCASSLTVTGELFFGEGSRLTVL.

This clone was counted only a few times. The chain couples TRBV27 to TRBJ1-6; 7 nucleotides align to TRBD1. Germline lookup yields CDR1 MNHEY and CDR2 SMNVEV (reference sequence). This CDR3 is built from 14 residues. V gave up 7 bases and J gave up 10 bases; unmatched junction bases: 10. The CDR3 nucleotides read TGTGCCAGCAATGAGAGGGGGCGCAAATCACCCCTCCACTTT. It encodes CASNERGRKSPLHF.

This rearrangement joins TRBV19 to TRBJ1-2; D ambiguous. Trimming removed 4 bases at V and 3 bases at J, with 6 bases between. Germline V gene data show CDR1 as LNHDA and CDR2 as SQIVND (reference sequence). The CDR3 runs to 12 residues. The CDR3 nucleotides are TGTGCCAGTAGTAGCGGTTACTATGGCTACACCTTC. Translation gives CASSSGYYGYTF.

This clone occurred a few times. This rearrangement joins TRBV6-5 to TRBJ1-6; 9 bases are shared with TRBD1. V trimming: 2 bases; J trimming: 9 bases; junction bases outside the gene matches: 8. The CDR3 is made up of 16 amino acids. Germline loops: CDR1 MNHEY, CDR2 SVGAGI. In DNA form, the CDR3 reads TGTGCCAGCAGTTACACCGCGGACAGGGGAGTTTCACCCCTCCACTTT. It yields the protein CASSYTADRGVSPLHF.

CDR3 DNA sequence: TGCGCCAGCAGTGCAACAGGGAGGGAAGCGAACACTGAAGCTTTCTTT. Encoded protein: CASSATGREANTEAFF. The rearrangement joins TRBV10-2 to TRBJ1-1; D may be TRBD1 (6 bases). V was cut by 4 bases and J by 1 base, with 16 bases left in between. The V gene's germline CDR1 is WSHSY and CDR2 SAAADI. The CDR3 contains 16 residues.

The chain uses TRBV10-3 and TRBJ1-1; D remains unclear. The CDR3 is made up of 13 amino acids. V was shortened by 6 bases and J by 1 base, with 9 bases between the two germline ends. The germline V gene has CDR1 ENHRY and CDR2 SYGVKD. Here the CDR3 DNA reads TGTGCCATCAGGGAAGACGGGAACACTGAAGCTTTCTTT. Its protein is CAIREDGNTEAFF.

The V and J genes are TRBV13 and TRBJ2-2, with D maybe TRBD2 (6 bases). Trimming removed 1 base from V and 6 bases from J, with 9 bases in between. The CDR3 sequence is 14 residues long. The germline gives CDR1 PRHDT, CDR2 FYEKMQ (reference sequence). The CDR3 bases are TGTGCCAGCAGCTTAGTCTCGGGAGCCGGGGAGCTGTTTTTT. It is translated as CASSLVSGAGELFF.

This clone was observed a few times. The chain combines TRBV7-7 with TRBJ2-2, with no clear D. The germline CDR1 and CDR2 sequences are SSHAT and FNYEAQ (reference sequence). V lost 3 bases and J 1 base, leaving 6 bases between the germline ends. The CDR3 runs to 14 residues. DNA for the CDR3: TGTGCCAGCAGCTTGTCAGGGAACACCGGGGAGCTGTTTTTT. Translating gives CASSLSGNTGELFF.

This chain uses TRBV19 with TRBJ1-2; 8 nucleotides line up with TRBD1. Trimming at V came to 5 bases and at J to 3 bases, leaving 11 bases not matched to a gene. The CDR3 totals 16 residues. Germline V gives CDR1 LNHDA, CDR2 SQIVND (reference sequence). The DNA for the CDR3 is TGTGCCAGTAGTGCGGACAGGGCCGGGATAGACTATGGCTACACCTTC. It specifies CASSADRAGIDYGYTF.

This clone was recorded only once. This chain connects TRBV19 to TRBJ2-7; 8 bases match TRBD2. Germline CDR1 and CDR2: LNHDA and SQIVND (reference sequence). The CDR3 sequence is 14 residues long. With 5 bases clipped from V and 0 bases from J, the junction kept 3 bases outside the gene matches. The CDR3: CASSYSGSSYEQYF. In DNA form, the CDR3 reads TGTGCCAGTAGTTACAGCGGGAGCTCCTACGAGCAGTACTTC.